These 25 T cell receptor beta chains were all obtained from the same sample, sequenced in a study of shared clonotypes between healthy human individuals. Produced via immunoSEQ multiplex PCR; TCRdb's table is partial and in-frame only. This table holds 2 million to 2.5 million clones, approximately 94% found once. Sequencing input: naive CD4+ T cells sorted from blood. The subset is: CD45RA+ positively selected. Receptor source: a young man in good health.

As concerns this clone: Other DNA sequences of this sample code for an identical CDR3. J is TRBJ2-7 and V is TRBV10-3; D possibly uses TRBD1 or TRBD2 (6 bases each). This CDR3 region has 13 residues. Germline values: CDR1 ENHRY, CDR2 SYGVKD. V was trimmed by 3 bases and J by 7 bases, leaving 13 bases between them. As DNA, the CDR3 is TGTGCCATCAGTGAAGGGGGGCCGGGGGAGCAGTACTTC. Translation: CAISEGGPGEQYF.

The chain uses TRBV5-4 and TRBJ2-7; the match to TRBD2 covers 12 bases. V lost 4 bases and J lost 4; bases outside the gene matches: 9. Looked up from germline, CDR1 is SGHNT and CDR2 is YYREEE (reference sequence). The CDR3 contains 16 residues. The CDR3 DNA reads TGTGCCAGCAGCCCTGGGACTAGCGGGCAAAATTACGAGCAGTACTTC. This translates into CASSPGTSGQNYEQYF.

The chain uses TRBV6-1 and TRBJ2-2, with 10 positions matching TRBD1. J lost 4 bases, V lost 6 bases, and 5 bases had no gene match. The germline V gene encodes CDR1 MNHNS and CDR2 SASEGT. The CDR3 is 15 residues long. In nucleotides, the CDR3 is TGTGCCAGCAGGACAGGGGGCGCAGGCACCGGGGAGCTGTTTTTT. This translates into CASRTGGAGTGELFF.

The count of this clone is one. As DNA, the CDR3 is TGTGCCAGCAGCTACCGGACTAGCGGGAAAGTCGAGACCTACGAGCAGTACTTC. This codes for CASSYRTSGKVETYEQYF. The chain combines TRBV7-2 with TRBJ2-7, with 12 bases matching TRBD2. V trimming: 4 bases; J trimming: 2 bases; junction bases outside the gene matches: 12. This CDR3 spans 18 amino acids. Germline values: CDR1 SGHTA, CDR2 FQGNSA. Full variable domain (outside the CDR3, taken from reference TRBV7-2 and TRBJ2-7): GAGVSQSPSNKVTEKGKDVELRCDPISGHTALYWYRQSLGQGLEFLIYFQGNSAPDKSGLPSDRFSAERTGGSVSTLTIQRTQQEDSAVYLCASSYRTSGKVETYEQYFGPGTRLTVT.

The rearrangement uses TRBV15 and TRBJ2-3, with a weak D call TRBD1 (6 bases). The germline V gene encodes CDR1 LNHNV and CDR2 YYDKDF (reference sequence). The CDR3 spans 15 residues. Trimming removed 4 bases at V and 6 bases at J, with 17 bases between. The CDR3 region has the DNA TGTGCCACCAGCACACCGGACAGACTTGGGGATACGCAGTATTTT. Protein: CATSTPDRLGDTQYF. The full variable domain, in which reference TRBV15 and TRBJ2-3 provide the parts outside the CDR3, is DAMVIQNPRYQVTQFGKPVTLSCSQTLNHNVMYWYQQKSSQAPKLLFHYYDKDFNNEADTPDNFQSRRPNTSFCFLDIRSPGLGDTAMYLCATSTPDRLGDTQYFGPGTRLTVL.

V is TRBV5-4 and J is TRBJ2-1; TRBD2 matches 9 bases. The CDR3 has 16 residues. CDR1 and CDR2 (germline): SGHNT, YYREEE (reference sequence). V lost 4 bases to trimming and J lost 4 bases; unmatched junction nucleotides: 9. The CDR3 region is CASSVPTSGQYNEQFF. The DNA for the CDR3 is TGTGCCAGCAGCGTCCCGACTAGCGGTCAGTACAATGAGCAGTTCTTC.

The V and J genes are TRBV19 and TRBJ2-1; 7 positions agree with TRBD2. Germline V CDR1 and CDR2: LNHDA, SQIVND (reference sequence). This CDR3 region has 15 residues. The ends lost 4 bases at V and 1 base at J; junction bases unmatched: 4. The CDR3 reads CASSTAGVSYNEQFF. The DNA for the CDR3 is TGTGCCAGTAGTACTGCGGGAGTGTCCTACAATGAGCAGTTCTTC.

The rearrangement joins TRBV6-1 to TRBJ2-7; possibly TRBD1 for D (6 bases). The V end lost 0 bases, the J end lost 7 bases, and 16 bases lay between the germline ends. The CDR3 has 15 residues. Germline V CDR1 and CDR2: MNHNS, SASEGT. The CDR3 region is CASSEASTGKGEQYF. CDR3 bases: TGTGCCAGCAGTGAAGCGAGTACAGGGAAGGGGGAGCAGTACTTC.

With regard to this clone: This same CDR3 is encoded by further DNA sequences in the sample. The chain is built from TRBV12-5 and TRBJ1-1, with D possibly TRBD1 on 5 matching bases. Germline values: CDR1 LGHNT, CDR2 FRNRAP. V dropped 1 base and J dropped 2 bases, with 8 bases sitting between them. The CDR3 extends over 14 amino acids. This CDR3 reads CASGLGQLNTEAFF. The CDR3 bases are TGTGCTAGTGGTTTGGGACAGCTAAACACTGAAGCTTTCTTT.

This clone has just one count. The gene calls are TRBV29-1 and TRBJ2-1; D not certain. Germline V gene data show CDR1 as SQVTM and CDR2 as ANQGSEA. The CDR3 sequence is 11 residues long. This CDR3 is CSGWLYNEQFF. In DNA form, the CDR3 reads TGCAGTGGCTGGCTATACAATGAGCAGTTCTTC.

The genes are TRBV5-1 and TRBJ1-1; 8 nucleotides line up with TRBD1. The CDR3 sequence is 15 residues long. The germline V gene has CDR1 SGHRS and CDR2 YFSETQ. V lost 3 bases to trimming and J lost 1 base; unmatched junction nucleotides: 5. As DNA, the CDR3 is TGCGCCAGCAGCTCAGGGACAGGCCAGAACACTGAAGCTTTCTTT. This translates into CASSSGTGQNTEAFF.

This rearrangement joins TRBV7-9 to TRBJ2-2, with D hard to call. CDR3 size: 12 residues. The V gene's germline CDR1 is SEHNR and CDR2 FQNEAQ (reference sequence). V gave up 5 bases and J gave up 3 bases, with 4 bases separating them. The CDR3 region is CASSRYTGELFF. CDR3 sequence (DNA): TGTGCCAGCAGCCGGTACACCGGGGAGCTGTTTTTT.

This clone was observed a single time. The chain carries TRBV6-6 and TRBJ1-1; D remains unclear. This CDR3 comprises 13 residues. CDR1 and CDR2 from the germline V gene are MNHNY and SVGAGI (reference sequence). Trimming removed 1 base at V and 3 bases at J, with 6 bases between. As DNA, the CDR3 is TGTGCCAGCAGTTACTTCCGCGACACTGAAGCTTTCTTT. This gives the protein CASSYFRDTEAFF.

This clone was seen a single time. The CDR3 spells CASSLAIGTSGGEQYF. In nucleotides, the CDR3 is TGTGCCAGTAGTTTGGCGATCGGGACTAGCGGGGGCGAGCAGTACTTC. The V gene is TRBV19, the J gene TRBJ2-7; 14 bases are a match to TRBD2. Per the germline V gene, CDR1 is LNHDA and CDR2 is SQIVND (reference sequence). The CDR3 is 16 amino acids. With V trimmed by 5 bases and J by 6 bases, 9 bases remained unmatched.

The chain joins TRBV28 to TRBJ1-1; no clear D. The CDR3 contains 16 residues. V dropped 2 bases and J dropped 5 bases, with 18 bases sitting between them. CDR1 and CDR2 from the germline V gene are MDHEN and SYDVKM. Written as DNA, the CDR3 is TGTGCCAGCAGTTTAAGCTCCACGGGAAAGCGGACTGAAGCTTTCTTT. Translation gives CASSLSSTGKRTEAFF.

The chain uses TRBV6-5 and TRBJ2-3; no firm D call. Germline V CDR1 and CDR2: MNHEY, SVGAGI. This CDR3 has 14 residues. V was clipped by 7 bases and J by 4 bases, with 15 bases between them. CDR3 sequence reads: CASTHGDHADTQYF. The CDR3 DNA sequence: TGTGCCAGCACCCACGGAGATCACGCAGATACGCAGTATTTT.

The J gene is TRBJ2-6, the V gene TRBV6-1; the D gene could be TRBD1 or TRBD2 (5 bases each). Germline CDR1 and CDR2: MNHNS and SASEGT. The CDR3 has 17 residues. V lost 1 base and J 2 bases, leaving 12 bases between the germline ends. The CDR3 nucleotides are TGTGCCAGCAGTGAAGGGGGGTGGTTCCCTGGGGCCAACGTCCTGACTTTC. Translating it yields CASSEGGWFPGANVLTF.

The chain joins TRBV5-1 to TRBJ1-1; possibly TRBD1 for D (6 bases). Germline assignment: CDR1 SGHRS and CDR2 YFSETQ. Trimming stripped 4 bases from V and 0 bases from J, with 16 bases between. The CDR3 runs 16 residues. This chain's CDR3 is CASSAGDRVMNTEAFF. The DNA of the CDR3 is TGCGCCAGCAGCGCAGGGGACCGAGTCATGAACACTGAAGCTTTCTTT.

The CDR3 DNA follows: TGTGCCACCCAGGACGTAACCTACGAGCAGTACTTC. This translates into CATQDVTYEQYF. V is TRBV10-3 and J is TRBJ2-7; unclear D gene. This CDR3 is 12 amino acids long. The germline CDR1 and CDR2 sequences are ENHRY and SYGVKD. Trimming took off 10 bases at V and 2 bases at J, with 12 bases between the two ends.

V and J are TRBV27 and TRBJ1-3; D is possibly TRBD1 (5 bases). The CDR3 has 14 residues. Trimming shortened V by 3 bases and J by 2 bases, and 8 bases separated the two germline ends. Germline lookup yields CDR1 MNHEY and CDR2 SMNVEV (reference sequence). CDR3 sequence: CASSLGRAGNTIYF. CDR3 nucleotides: TGTGCCAGCAGTTTGGGCAGGGCTGGAAACACCATATATTTT.

This clone was seen once. The J gene is TRBJ2-1, the V gene TRBV2, with D possibly TRBD2 on 5 matching bases. Trimming shortened V by 10 bases and J by 0 bases, and 13 bases separated the two germline ends. The CDR3 runs 14 residues. Germline V gene lookup returns CDR1 SNHLY and CDR2 FYNNEI. The CDR3 DNA reads as TGTGCCACTGCCGGCCGGGGCTCCTACAATGAGCAGTTCTTC. It translates to CATAGRGSYNEQFF.

This clone was found once. The rearrangement links TRBV6-1 to TRBJ2-2; D unresolved. Germline loops: CDR1 MNHNS, CDR2 SASEGT. V was cut by 5 bases and J by 6 bases, with 16 bases left in between. This CDR3 region has 15 residues. The CDR3 DNA reads as TGTGCCAGCAGTTCACTCAGCCTGATGTCCGGGGAGCTGTTTTTT. It yields the protein CASSSLSLMSGELFF.

Worth noting for this clone: This same CDR3 is encoded by further DNA sequences in the sample. The genes are TRBV9 and TRBJ2-1; tentatively, D is TRBD2 (6 bases). V was cut by 0 bases and J by 2 bases, with 6 bases left in between. Germline assignment: CDR1 SGDLS and CDR2 YYNGEE. There are 14 residues in the CDR3. The CDR3 protein is CASSVAGAYNEQFF. The CDR3 nucleotides are TGTGCCAGCAGCGTAGCGGGGGCCTACAATGAGCAGTTCTTC.

This clone is a singleton in its sample. This CDR3 is also generated by other DNA sequences in the sample. The chain recombines TRBV13 with TRBJ2-3; the D is unclear. This CDR3 comprises 13 residues. Between the trimmed V and J ends, which lost 1 base and 1 base, there was a span of 3 bases. In germline, CDR1 is PRHDT, CDR2 FYEKMQ (reference sequence). This CDR3 is CASSLVGTDTQYF. The CDR3 DNA is TGTGCCAGCAGCTTAGTAGGCACAGATACGCAGTATTTT.

Comments on this clone: Other DNA sequences in this specimen translate into the identical CDR3. The J gene is TRBJ1-6, the V gene TRBV6-5; D possibly corresponds to TRBD1 (6 bases). CDR1 is MNHEY, CDR2 SVGAGI, per germline. The V end lost 5 bases, the J end lost 6 bases, and 8 bases lay between the germline ends. CDR3 length equals 13 residues. The CDR3 spells CASSRQVNSPLHF. In DNA, the CDR3 is TGTGCCAGCAGTCGACAGGTTAATTCACCCCTCCACTTT.